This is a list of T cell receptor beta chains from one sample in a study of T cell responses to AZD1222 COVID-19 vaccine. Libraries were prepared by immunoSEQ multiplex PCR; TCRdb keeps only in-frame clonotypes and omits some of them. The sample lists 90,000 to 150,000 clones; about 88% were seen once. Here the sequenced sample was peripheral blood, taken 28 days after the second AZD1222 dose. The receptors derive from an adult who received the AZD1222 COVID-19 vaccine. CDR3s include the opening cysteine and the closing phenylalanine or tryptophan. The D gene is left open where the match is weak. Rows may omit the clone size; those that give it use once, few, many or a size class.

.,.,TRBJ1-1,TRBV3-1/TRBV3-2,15,CASSLTSGSGQSAFF,TGTGCCAGCAGCCTAACCTCGGGTTCGGGCCAGTCGGCTTTCTTT
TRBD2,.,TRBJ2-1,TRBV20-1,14,CSASVLAGAGEQFF,TGCAGTGCTAGTGTACTAGCGGGAGCCGGTGAGCAGTTCTTC
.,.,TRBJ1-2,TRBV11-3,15,CASSRLAPRDYGYTF,TGTGCCAGCAGCAGACTCGCCCCGCGGGATTATGGCTACACCTTC
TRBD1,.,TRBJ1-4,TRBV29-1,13,CSATQGAGEKLFF,TGCAGCGCAACACAGGGGGCGGGTGAAAAACTGTTTTTT
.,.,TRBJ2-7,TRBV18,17,CASSPPWSDRRSYEQYF,TGTGCCAGCTCACCACCTTGGTCAGACAGGCGCTCCTACGAGCAGTACTTC
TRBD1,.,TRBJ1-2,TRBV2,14,CASSVRGRGLGYTF,TGTGCCAGCAGTGTTCGGGGCAGGGGGCTTGGCTACACCTTC
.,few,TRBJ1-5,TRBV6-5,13,CASSRVLNQPQHF,TGTGCCAGCAGTAGGGTACTCAATCAGCCCCAGCATTTT
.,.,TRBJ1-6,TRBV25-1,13,CATQGGGNSPLHF,TGTGCCACCCAAGGGGGGGGGAATTCACCCCTCCACTTT
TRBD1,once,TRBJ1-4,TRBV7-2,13,CASSDRVSEKLFF,TGTGCCAGCAGCGACAGGGTTTCTGAAAAACTGTTTTTT
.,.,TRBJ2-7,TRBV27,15,CASSPTGRSSYEQYF,TGTGCCAGCAGCCCTACAGGTAGAAGCTCCTACGAGCAGTACTTC
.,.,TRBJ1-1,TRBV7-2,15,CASSLDRSPNTEAFF,TGTGCCAGCAGCTTAGACAGGTCCCCGAACACTGAAGCTTTCTTT
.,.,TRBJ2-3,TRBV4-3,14,CASSQGLVSDTQYF,TGCGCCAGCAGCCAAGGACTAGTATCAGATACGCAGTATTTT
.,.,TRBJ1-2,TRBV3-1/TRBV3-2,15,CASSRPPTGVYGYTF,TGTGCCAGCAGCCGACCTCCGACAGGCGTCTATGGCTACACCTTC
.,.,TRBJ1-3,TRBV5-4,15,CASSLLGVSGNTIYF,TGTGCCAGCAGCTTGTTGGGGGTCTCTGGAAACACCATATATTTT
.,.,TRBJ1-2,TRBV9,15,CASSPTPRADYGYTF,TGTGCCAGCAGCCCAACCCCTCGGGCAGACTATGGCTACACCTTC
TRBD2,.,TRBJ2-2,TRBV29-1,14,CSVGEREYTGELFF,TGCAGCGTTGGCGAGCGGGAGTACACCGGGGAGCTGTTTTTT
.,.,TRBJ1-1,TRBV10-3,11,CAIRTGTEAFF,TGTGCCATCAGGACTGGGACTGAAGCTTTCTTT
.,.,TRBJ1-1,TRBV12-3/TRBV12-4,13,CASSRRDGTEAFF,TGTGCCAGCAGTCGCAGGGACGGCACTGAAGCTTTCTTT
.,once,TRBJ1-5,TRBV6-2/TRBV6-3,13,CASTPRHPQPQHF,TGTGCCAGCACCCCCCGACATCCTCAGCCCCAGCATTTT
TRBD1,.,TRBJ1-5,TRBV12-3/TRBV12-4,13,CASTGTGNQPQHF,TGTGCCAGCACCGGGACAGGGAATCAGCCCCAGCATTTT
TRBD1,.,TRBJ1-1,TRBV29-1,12,CSGDSQGTEAFF,TGCAGCGGGGACAGCCAGGGGACTGAAGCTTTCTTT
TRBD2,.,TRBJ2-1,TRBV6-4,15,CASSLSGGAGNEQFF,TGTGCCAGCAGCCTTAGCGGGGGGGCTGGGAATGAGCAGTTCTTC
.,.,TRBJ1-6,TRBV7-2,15,CASAPPWGRNSPLHF,TGTGCCAGCGCCCCCCCATGGGGGCGGAATTCACCCCTCCACTTT
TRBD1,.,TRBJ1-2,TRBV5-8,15,CASSITHEGAYGYTF,TGTGCCAGCAGCATTACCCACGAGGGGGCCTATGGCTACACCTTC
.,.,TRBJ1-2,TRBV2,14,CASSQDSSFYGYTF,TGTGCCAGCAGCCAGGACAGCTCGTTCTATGGCTACACCTTC
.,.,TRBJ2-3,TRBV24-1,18,CATSDHPLVPGDTDTQYF,TGTGCCACCAGTGACCACCCGCTAGTACCGGGAGACACAGATACGCAGTATTTT
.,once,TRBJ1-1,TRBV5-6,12,CASSYPDGVAFF,TGTGCCAGCAGCTACCCGGACGGGGTGGCTTTCTTT
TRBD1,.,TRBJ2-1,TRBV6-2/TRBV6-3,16,CASSFLRDRVNNEQFF,TGTGCCAGCAGTTTCTTACGGGACAGGGTAAACAATGAGCAGTTCTTC
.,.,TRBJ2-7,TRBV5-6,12,CASSLLNYEQYF,TGTGCCAGCAGCCTGCTGAACTACGAGCAGTACTTC